This T cell receptor beta chain appears in the sequencing data of a study of T-cell memory formation after mild COVID-19. Germline CDR1 and CDR2: MNHEY and SVGAGI. This CDR3 comprises 14 residues. Trimming removed 9 bases at V and 0 bases at J, with 12 bases between. Comments on this clonotype: Antigen: not known.

TCR alpha and TCR beta cDNA libraries carrying sample barcodes and UMIs were produced by 5'RACE using constant-segment primers. TCRdb used MiXCR to reprocess the 5' RACE reads, holding one entry per CDR3 protein. The sample holds around 200,000 distinct CDR3 sequences, over 9.5% seen once. Overall study findings and caveats: Contracting clones from day 15 to 85 had balanced CD4/CD8; later expanders favoured CD4+.

This TCR derives from a man aged 18 to 29 who had mild COVID-19 (a few samples of this study predate the infection). Cell type and time point are not known. Sequenced sample: PBMCs or a T cell subset sorted from them (not recorded which). The chain couples TRBV6-5 to TRBJ1-5, with D possibly TRBD1 on 6 matching bases. The CDR3 DNA reads as TGTGCCAGTGGAACAGGGAGTAGCAATCAGCCCCAGCATTTT. Protein: CASGTGSSNQPQHF.